This TCR beta chain originates from a study of control samples from healthy donors and cancer patients. The V and J ends lost 0 bases and 10 bases, in that order; junction bases with no gene match: 6. The germline V gene encodes CDR1 SGHAT and CDR2 FQDESV (reference sequence). The CDR3 has 16 residues. The method was immunoSEQ multiplex PCR; TCRdb's version includes in-frame clones alone and lacks a portion of them. This sample yields around 140,000 clones, of which 80% to 95% are seen a single time; around 5.4% belongs to the top ten. This rearrangement joins TRBV11-1 to TRBJ1-6, with 10 nucleotides matching TRBD1. The receptor was isolated from a man between 18 and 29 years old in good health. The specimen was blood. The CDR3 region is CASSLAAGTGDSPLHF. In DNA form, the CDR3 reads TGTGCCAGCAGCTTAGCGGCGGGGACAGGGGACTCACCCCTCCACTTT.